This T cell receptor beta chain is drawn from a study of cytomegalovirus exposure and HLA in healthy donors. Turning to the study itself: Unique TCRs from HLA-typed donors, about 85 million of them, were held in an early data release. General study findings and limits: What TCR beta sequences reportedly achieved was accurate prediction of HLA-A and HLA-B alleles in most subjects. The study found most TCR sequences rare, yet found some public TCRs in many donors. The study listed around 150 cytomegalovirus-associated TCR beta chains.

Remarks on this clone: What it binds is unknown.

Use of 60 Vbeta and 13 Jbeta primers characterized the PCR. Assay used: immunoSEQ multiplex PCR; TCRdb lists only in-frame clones, some missing. Altogether some 140,000 clones are present, approximately 75% being singletons, with the ten largest covering 2.8%. Trimming cost V 2 bases and J 7 bases, with 12 bases left between them. The CDR3 has 14 amino acids. Germline values: CDR1 KGHSH, CDR2 LQKENI. This TCR was sampled from a man aged 18 to 30 in good health and CMV-seronegative. The sequenced material came from PBMCs. The genes are TRBV18 and TRBJ2-4, with D possibly being TRBD1 (7 bases). The CDR3 loop is CASSPSQGGNIQYF. CDR3 nucleotides: TGTGCCAGCTCACCAAGCCAGGGGGGTAACATTCAGTACTTC.